One sample yielded the 7 T cell receptor beta chains listed below, sequenced in a study of radiotherapy plus CTLA-4 blockade in lung cancer. The data were produced by immunoSEQ multiplex PCR, yet TCRdb's version contains in-frame clones alone and is incomplete. This sample carries tens of thousands of clones, roughly four fifths of them seen once, and the ten largest clones take under 9.5%. Here the sequenced sample was peripheral blood, taken from a patient treated with radiotherapy plus ipilimumab. The receptors were gathered from a human donor with non-small cell lung cancer who had stable disease on radiotherapy plus ipilimumab.

As concerns this clone: Sequence at one end of the junction differs from germline and may be a read error. V gene TRBV9 combines with J gene TRBJ2-1; D tentatively reads TRBD1 or TRBD2 (7 bases each). The length of the CDR3 is 15 residues. Germline V gives CDR1 SGDLS, CDR2 YYNGEE. The CDR3 bases are TGTGCCAGCCGCGTAGGGGGCGGGGGAAACAATGAGCAGTTCTTC. Protein product: CASRVGGGGNNEQFF.

This clone has a handful of counts. The chain links TRBV19 to TRBJ2-2; D is possibly TRBD2 (6 bases). Trimming left V 8 bases short and J 1 base short, with 14 bases between. This CDR3 region has 15 residues. Per germline, CDR1 LNHDA and CDR2 SQIVND (reference sequence). The CDR3 nucleotides read TGTGCCAGTGTGCGGGGTTCTCGGAACACCGGGGAGCTGTTTTTT. Its protein is CASVRGSRNTGELFF. Full variable domain (outside the CDR3, taken from reference TRBV19 and TRBJ2-2): DGGITQSPKYLFRKEGQNVTLSCEQNLNHDAMYWYRQDPGQGLRLIYYSQIVNDFQKGDIAEGYSVSREKKESFPLTVTSAQKNPTAFYLCASVRGSRNTGELFFGEGSRLTVL.

J is TRBJ1-2 and V is TRBV29-1, with a tentative D call TRBD1 (5 bases). The germline V gene encodes CDR1 SQVTM and CDR2 ANQGSEA. This CDR3 spans 16 amino acids. The ends were cut back, 1 base at V and 4 bases at J, with 19 bases in the middle. CDR3 amino acids: CSVEGYEPARGYGYTF. The CDR3 nucleotides read TGCAGCGTTGAAGGGTACGAACCCGCTAGGGGCTATGGCTACACCTTC.

CDR3 protein: CASSPHSGADNNEQFF. CDR3 nucleotide sequence: TGCGCCAGCAGCCCTCATAGCGGGGCAGATAACAATGAGCAGTTCTTC. The rearrangement links TRBV4-3 to TRBJ2-1; 8 nucleotides align to TRBD2. Germline-derived CDR1 and CDR2 are LGHNA and YSLEER. This CDR3 is 16 amino acids long. Trimming at V came to 4 bases and at J to 5 bases, leaving 10 bases not matched to a gene.

The chain has TRBV7-9 and TRBJ1-2; 7 bases are shared with TRBD1. Germline assignment: CDR1 SEHNR and CDR2 FQNEAQ (reference sequence). Germline trimming cut 2 bases from V and 7 bases from J; bases unmatched to any gene: 10. The length of the CDR3 is 15 residues. DNA of the CDR3: TGTGCCAGCAGCTTAACTTCTGTGACAGGGTCTGGCTACACCTTC. Its translation is CASSLTSVTGSGYTF.

The rearrangement joins TRBV9 to TRBJ1-5, with D tentatively TRBD1 (5 bases). The CDR3 contains 15 residues. Germline CDR1 and CDR2: SGDLS and YYNGEE. V was cut by 0 bases and J by 5 bases, with 12 bases left in between. CDR3: CASSVEEGSHQPQHF. Written as DNA, the CDR3 is TGTGCCAGCAGCGTAGAGGAGGGGAGCCATCAGCCCCAGCATTTT.

The chain uses TRBV7-9 and TRBJ2-3; D is perhaps TRBD2 (7 bases). Trimming pared 2 bases from V and 1 base from J, leaving 13 bases between. This CDR3 region has 16 residues. In germline, CDR1 is SEHNR, CDR2 FQNEAQ (reference sequence). The CDR3 region has the DNA TGTGCCAGCAGCTTACGCGGGGGCCCCGGCACAGATACGCAGTATTTT. This sequence encodes CASSLRGGPGTDTQYF.